Following are 8 T cell receptor beta chains from one sample sequenced in a study of T cell responses to AZD1222 COVID-19 vaccine. Data came from immunoSEQ multiplex PCR; TCRdb stores just in-frame clones and leaves some out. The data contain about 110,000 clones, roughly 90% of them singletons. Sequencing used peripheral blood, obtained 28 days after the second AZD1222 dose. All receptors derive from an adult who received the AZD1222 COVID-19 vaccine.

As concerns this clone: Sequence at one end of the junction differs from germline and may be a read error. The rearrangement joins TRBV4-2 to TRBJ1-4; 8 bases fit TRBD1. Looked up from germline, CDR1 is LGHNA and CDR2 is YNFKEQ. The CDR3 extends over 16 amino acids. The DNA of the CDR3 is TGTGCCAGCGGCGGACAGGGAGCGAGGTTCAGGGAAATACTGTTTTTT. Protein sequence: CASGGQGARFREILFF.

This chain joins TRBV14 and TRBJ2-1, with a possible D match to TRBD1 (6 bases). CDR3 length equals 16 residues. V gave up 0 bases and J gave up 4 bases, with 13 bases separating them. Germline lookup yields CDR1 SGHDN and CDR2 FVKESK. CDR3 nucleotide sequence: TGTGCCAGCAGCCAAGATATGCAGGGGTTGTACAATGAGCAGTTCTTC. Protein sequence: CASSQDMQGLYNEQFF.

The chain couples TRBV7-6 to TRBJ2-1, with D possibly TRBD2 on 5 matching bases. Germline V gene data show CDR1 as SGHVS and CDR2 as FNYEAQ. The V and J ends lost 1 base and 9 bases respectively, with 10 bases between them. The CDR3 covers 13 residues. CDR3 region: CASSLDPGFEQFF. In nucleotides, the CDR3 is TGTGCCAGCAGCTTAGATCCGGGGTTTGAGCAGTTCTTC.

The chain uses TRBV7-2 and TRBJ1-6; possible D gene TRBD1, 5 bases. Trimming removed 7 bases from V and 7 bases from J, with 17 bases in between. CDR3 length: 15 residues. Looked up from germline, CDR1 is SGHTA and CDR2 is FQGNSA. CDR3 region: CASTAPGLVNSPLHF. In nucleotides, the CDR3 is TGTGCCAGCACCGCTCCGGGACTAGTAAATTCACCCCTCCACTTT.

The chain carries TRBV24-1 and TRBJ1-5; 12 nucleotides match TRBD1. The CDR3 covers 21 residues. Germline V lookup: CDR1 KGHDR, CDR2 SFDVKD. V shed 3 bases, J shed 0 bases, and the junction held 14 bases outside the gene matches. The CDR3 spells CATSDPPRDRGPRYSNQPQHF. The CDR3 DNA reads TGTGCCACCAGTGATCCCCCCCGGGACAGGGGGCCGCGATATAGCAATCAGCCCCAGCATTTT.

V usage is TRBV9 and J usage is TRBJ1-3, with no clear D. Germline-derived CDR1 and CDR2 are SGDLS and YYNGEE. The CDR3 sequence is 15 residues long. Between the trimmed V and J ends, which lost 4 bases and 7 bases, there was a span of 18 bases. The chain's CDR3 is CASSPRHGDANTIYF. The CDR3 bases are TGTGCCAGCAGCCCCAGACACGGGGATGCGAACACCATATATTTT. Together with reference TRBV9 and TRBJ1-3, the CDR3 gives the full variable domain: DSGVTQTPKHLITATGQRVTLRCSPRSGDLSVYWYQQSLDQGLQFLIQYYNGEERAKGNILERFSAQQFPDLHSELNLSSLELGDSALYFCASSPRHGDANTIYFGEGSWLTVV.

The rearrangement uses TRBV18 and TRBJ2-1, with 9 nucleotides matching TRBD1. The CDR3 length is 15 residues. Unmatched junction bases numbered 10, after V lost 6 bases and J lost 7 bases. Germline V gene sequence: CDR1 KGHSH, CDR2 LQKENI. CDR3 bases: TGTGCCAGCTCTGGCGGGACAGGGCCCTTTAATGAGCAGTTCTTC. Translating it yields CASSGGTGPFNEQFF.

The chain links TRBV7-2 to TRBJ2-3; the D gene is possibly TRBD1 (6 bases). V shed 2 bases and J shed 7 bases, with 16 bases lying between them. Germline CDR1 reads SGHTA; CDR2 reads FQGNSA. The CDR3 consists of 15 residues. The DNA for the CDR3 is TGTGCCAGCAGCTTAATGGCAGGGGAGCAGAATACGCAGTATTTT. This gives the protein CASSLMAGEQNTQYF.